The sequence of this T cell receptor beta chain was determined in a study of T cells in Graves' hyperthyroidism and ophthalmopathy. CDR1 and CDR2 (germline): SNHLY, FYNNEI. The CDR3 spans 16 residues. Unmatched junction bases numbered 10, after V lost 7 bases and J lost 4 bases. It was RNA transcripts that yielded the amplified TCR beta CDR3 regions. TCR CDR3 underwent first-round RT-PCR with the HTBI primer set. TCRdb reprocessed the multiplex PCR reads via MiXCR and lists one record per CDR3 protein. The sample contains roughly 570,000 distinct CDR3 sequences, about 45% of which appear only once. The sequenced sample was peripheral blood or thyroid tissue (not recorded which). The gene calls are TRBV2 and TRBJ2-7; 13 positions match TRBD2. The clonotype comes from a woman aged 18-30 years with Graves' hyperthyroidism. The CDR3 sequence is CASNLLAGGPGYEQYF. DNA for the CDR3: TGTGCCAGCAATTTACTAGCGGGAGGGCCGGGTTACGAGCAGTACTTC.